What follows is one T cell receptor (beta chain) and its context. Its cognate antigen has yet to be identified. The sample holds no much larger clone one base away, and base qualities are not on file. The sample is drawn from a study of draining lymph node invasion in breast cancer (TCRdb year 2020). About the full investigation: Nodal metastasis was diagnosed by histology and cytokeratin immunohistochemistry, and confirmation was obtained by EpCAM/CD45 flow cytometry. Across breast cancer tissues, a separate targeted assay used bulk TCR-beta CDR3 sequencing to compare sorted memory regulatory T cells with memory conventional CD4 T cells. Matched non-invaded and tumor-invaded tumor-draining lymph nodes plus the primary tumor were contributed by each patient, with both Treg and Tconv subsets profiled. Lymph nodes from a handful of patients were covered by the separate targeted TCR sequencing, and for three of those patients the primary tumors were sequenced as well. General findings and caveats noted by the study authors: Across all tissues in the targeted TCR-seq data, Tregs appeared to be more clonally expanded than Tconvs, and both subsets showed lower diversity in tumor than in lymph nodes. TCRs shared between the Treg and Tconv subsets were regarded as suggesting, but not proving, a common clonal origin. Tracking the tumor top-100 clones was possible in just a couple of patients. Roughly 12-25% of Treg TCRs were shared with Tconvs per tissue, interpreted as suggesting peripheral Treg induction. Whether Treg conversion occurred in a given organ or whether converted Tregs recirculated between nodes and tumor could not be resolved from the data. Some clones from the top 100 tumor clones were found in both invaded and non-invaded nodes, which suggests recirculation between the tumor and the draining nodes.

Library prep was done by bulk RNA-seq. Sequencer: Illumina HiSeq 2500. Per the original workflow: For the separate targeted TCR-seq dataset, MiXCR version 2.1.5 with default parameters extracted and quantified CDR3 sequences from raw reads. In the separate targeted TCR-seq dataset, TCR-beta clones were defined by the combination of V gene, J gene and CDR3 sequence. In the separate targeted TCR-seq dataset, clones with fewer than three counts were removed, then only the 90% most strongly expressed clones per sample were retained. For each tissue in the separate targeted TCR-seq dataset, Treg-Tconv overlap was calculated by dividing the number of shared clones by the total number of Treg clones and multiplying by 100. TCRdb itself trimmed the public reads at Q25 with fastp, ran MiXCR and retained productive beta chains. Duplicate CDR3 protein sequences are folded into a single record with the most common DNA and genes. TCRdb's processing, not the authors' own work, is the source of the V and J calls. For this sample there are 3,400 or so distinct CDR3 sequences; 78% appear just once. The ten top clones hold less than 2% of the sample.

CD4+ CD45RA- CD25- cells were sorted as memory conventional CD4 T cells. Each tumor-draining lymph node was classified as non-invaded if metastatic tumor cells were absent and as invaded if metastatic tumor cells were present. T cells were pre-enriched with a Miltenyi Pan T Cell isolation kit before staining and sorting. Primary tumors were characterized by immunohistochemistry for estrogen receptor, progesterone receptor, HER2 and Ki-67. Fresh surgical tissue was processed within a few hours after surgery by cutting into small fragments. The tissue fragments were digested enzymatically for more than 15 minutes with Liberase TL plus DNase and were then passed through a 40-micrometer strainer. After DAPI live/dead staining, cells were sorted on a BD FACS Aria II at roughly 97-99% purity. The sorted cells were lysed in TCL buffer, and a Norgen Single Cell RNA purification kit, including DNase treatment, was used to purify the RNA.

Specimen: sorted memory CD4+ effector T cells from a lymph node. This sample's cell subset or site label indicates: CD45RA-negative sorted CD4+ T cells (memory Tconv or effector/memory Treg). The clonotype originates from a female donor with luminal breast cancer.

The DNA sequence reads TGTGCCAGCTCACCGGGCCAAAACGAGCAGTACTTC. Translated, this gives CASSPGQNEQYF. The sequence is built from TRBV18 and TRBJ2-7; a confident D gene designation cannot be given. Per the germline V gene, KGHSH is the CDR1 and LQKENI is the CDR2. Trimming removed 3 bases from V and 5 bases from J, leaving 8 bases between the germline ends. Inclusive of the bounding cysteine and phenylalanine, the CDR3 is 12 residues long. The only DNA kept is the CDR3, 36 bases in frame from the first base.